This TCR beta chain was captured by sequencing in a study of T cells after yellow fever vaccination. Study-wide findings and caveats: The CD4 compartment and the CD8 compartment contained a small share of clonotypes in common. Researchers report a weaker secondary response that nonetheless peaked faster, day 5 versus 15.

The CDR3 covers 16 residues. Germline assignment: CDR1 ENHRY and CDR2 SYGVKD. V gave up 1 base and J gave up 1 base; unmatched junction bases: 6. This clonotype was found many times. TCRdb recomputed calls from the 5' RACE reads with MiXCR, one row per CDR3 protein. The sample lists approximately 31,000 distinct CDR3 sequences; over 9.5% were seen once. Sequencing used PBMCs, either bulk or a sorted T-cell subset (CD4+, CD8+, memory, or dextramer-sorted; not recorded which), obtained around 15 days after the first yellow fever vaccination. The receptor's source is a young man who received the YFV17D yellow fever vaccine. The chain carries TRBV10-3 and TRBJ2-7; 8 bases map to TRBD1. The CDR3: CAISEYRTGRSYEQYF. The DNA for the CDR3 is TGTGCCATCAGTGAGTACAGGACAGGGCGTTCCTACGAGCAGTACTTC.